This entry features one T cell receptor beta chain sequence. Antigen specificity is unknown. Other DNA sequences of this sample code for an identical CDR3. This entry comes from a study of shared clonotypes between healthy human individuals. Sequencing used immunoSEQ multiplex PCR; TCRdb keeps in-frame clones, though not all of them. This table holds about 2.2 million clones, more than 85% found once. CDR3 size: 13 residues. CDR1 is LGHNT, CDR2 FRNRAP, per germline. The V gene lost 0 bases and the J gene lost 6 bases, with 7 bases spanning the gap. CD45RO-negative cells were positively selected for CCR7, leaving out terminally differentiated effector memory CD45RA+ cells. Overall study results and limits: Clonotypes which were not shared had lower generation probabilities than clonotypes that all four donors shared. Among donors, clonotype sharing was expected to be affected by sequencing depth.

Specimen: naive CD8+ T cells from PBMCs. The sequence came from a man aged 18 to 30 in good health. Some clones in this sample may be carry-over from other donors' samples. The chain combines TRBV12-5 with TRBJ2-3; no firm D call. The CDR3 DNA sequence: TGTGCTAGTGGTTTGGTACTGGGGGATACGCAGTATTTT. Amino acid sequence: CASGLVLGDTQYF.